This T cell receptor (beta chain) comes out of a study of blood T cell repertoires in COVID-19. Study as a whole: The study drew acute and convalescent COVID-19 samples from the United States, Italy and Spain.

This clone was detected only a few times. In the authors' workflow: Amplification with reference gene primers provided the estimates of nucleated cell counts. TCRdb keeps only in-frame clones here, not all; method: immunoSEQ multiplex PCR. The DNA was the basis for D and trimming; V, J and clone size are from that table. The sample has some 170,000 clones, about nine tenths seen once. This CDR3 is 15 amino acids long. Germline CDR1 is SNHLY and CDR2 is FYNNEI. Trimming took off 2 bases at V and 5 bases at J, with 16 bases between the two ends. The sequence derives from a man in his 60s with active or convalescent COVID-19. The material sequenced was peripheral blood. The gene calls are TRBV2 and TRBJ2-7; possibly TRBD2 for D (5 bases). The CDR3 loop is CASSERDRGVDEQYF. CDR3 bases: TGTGCCAGCAGTGAAAGGGATCGGGGAGTCGACGAGCAGTACTTC.